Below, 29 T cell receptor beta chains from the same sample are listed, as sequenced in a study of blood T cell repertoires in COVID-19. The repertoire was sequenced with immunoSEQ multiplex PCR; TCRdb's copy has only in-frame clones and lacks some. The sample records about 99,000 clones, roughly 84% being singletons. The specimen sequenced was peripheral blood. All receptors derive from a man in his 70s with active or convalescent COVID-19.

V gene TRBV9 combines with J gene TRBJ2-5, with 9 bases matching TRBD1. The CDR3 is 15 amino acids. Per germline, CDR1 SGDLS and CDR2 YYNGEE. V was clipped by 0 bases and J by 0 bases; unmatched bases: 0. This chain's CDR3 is CASSVGDRDQETQYF. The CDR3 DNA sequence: TGTGCCAGCAGCGTAGGGGACAGGGACCAAGAGACCCAGTACTTC. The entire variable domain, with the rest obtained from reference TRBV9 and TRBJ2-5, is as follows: DSGVTQTPKHLITATGQRVTLRCSPRSGDLSVYWYQQSLDQGLQFLIQYYNGEERAKGNILERFSAQQFPDLHSELNLSSLELGDSALYFCASSVGDRDQETQYFGPGTRLLVL.

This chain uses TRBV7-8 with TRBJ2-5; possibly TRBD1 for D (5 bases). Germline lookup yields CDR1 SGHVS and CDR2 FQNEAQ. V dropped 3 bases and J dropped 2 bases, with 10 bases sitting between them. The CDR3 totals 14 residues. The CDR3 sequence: CASSLGRGQETQYF. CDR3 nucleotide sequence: TGTGCCAGCAGCTTGGGTAGGGGACAAGAGACCCAGTACTTC.

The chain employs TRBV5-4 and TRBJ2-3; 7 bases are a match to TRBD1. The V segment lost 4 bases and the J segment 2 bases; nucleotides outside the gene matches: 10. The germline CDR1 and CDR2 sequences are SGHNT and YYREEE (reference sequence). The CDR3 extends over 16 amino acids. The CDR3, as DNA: TGTGCCAGCAGCAGTTCCGGGACAGTTTACACAGATACGCAGTATTTT. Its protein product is CASSSSGTVYTDTQYF.

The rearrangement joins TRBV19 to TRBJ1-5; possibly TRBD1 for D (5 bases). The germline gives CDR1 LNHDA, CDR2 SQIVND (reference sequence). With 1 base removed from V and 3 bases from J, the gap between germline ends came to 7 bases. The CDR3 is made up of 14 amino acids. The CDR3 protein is CASSIADINQPQHF. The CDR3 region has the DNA TGTGCCAGTAGTATAGCGGACATCAATCAGCCCCAGCATTTT.

The CDR3 DNA follows: TGTGCCAGCAGCTTAGAGGACAGGGGCGCTTTCTTT. Its protein product is CASSLEDRGAFF. This chain connects TRBV7-8 to TRBJ1-1, with TRBD1 matching over 9 bases. V trimming: 1 base; J trimming: 11 bases; junction bases outside the gene matches: 2. The CDR3 is 12 residues long. Germline loops: CDR1 SGHVS, CDR2 FQNEAQ.

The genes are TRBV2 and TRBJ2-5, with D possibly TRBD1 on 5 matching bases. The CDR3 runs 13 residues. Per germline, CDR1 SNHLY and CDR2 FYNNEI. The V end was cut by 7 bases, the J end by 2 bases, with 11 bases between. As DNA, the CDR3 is TGTGCCAGCACCATACAGGTACAAGAGACCCAGTACTTC. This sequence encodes CASTIQVQETQYF. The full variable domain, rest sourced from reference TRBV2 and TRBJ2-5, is EPEVTQTPSHQVTQMGQEVILRCVPISNHLYFYWYRQILGQKVEFLVSFYNNEISEKSEIFDDQFSVERPDGSNFTLKIRSTKLEDSAMYFCASTIQVQETQYFGPGTRLLVL.

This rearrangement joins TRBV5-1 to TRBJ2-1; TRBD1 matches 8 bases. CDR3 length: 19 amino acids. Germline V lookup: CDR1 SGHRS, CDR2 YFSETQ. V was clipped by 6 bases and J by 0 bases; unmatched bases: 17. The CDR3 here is CASTTWRAQGDISYNEQFF. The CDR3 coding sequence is TGCGCCAGCACCACCTGGAGGGCACAGGGGGATATCTCCTACAATGAGCAGTTCTTC.

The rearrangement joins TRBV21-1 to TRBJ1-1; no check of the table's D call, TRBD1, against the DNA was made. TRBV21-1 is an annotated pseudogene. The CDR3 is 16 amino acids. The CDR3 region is CASSFRDRGRNDEAFF. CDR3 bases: TGTGCCAGCAGCTTCCGGGACAGGGGGCGCAATGATGAAGCTTTCTTT.

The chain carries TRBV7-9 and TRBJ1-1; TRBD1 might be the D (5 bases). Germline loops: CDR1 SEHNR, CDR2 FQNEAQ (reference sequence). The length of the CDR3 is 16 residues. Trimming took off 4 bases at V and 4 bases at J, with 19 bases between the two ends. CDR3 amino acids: CASSSAGVGTGTEAFF. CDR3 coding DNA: TGTGCCAGCAGCTCCGCCGGAGTAGGGACTGGCACTGAAGCTTTCTTT. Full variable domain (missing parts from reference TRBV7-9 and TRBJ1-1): DTGVSQNPRHKITKRGQNVTFRCDPISEHNRLYWYRQTLGQGPEFLTYFQNEAQLEKSRLLSDRFSAERPKGSFSTLEIQRTEQGDSAMYLCASSSAGVGTGTEAFFGQGTRLTVV.

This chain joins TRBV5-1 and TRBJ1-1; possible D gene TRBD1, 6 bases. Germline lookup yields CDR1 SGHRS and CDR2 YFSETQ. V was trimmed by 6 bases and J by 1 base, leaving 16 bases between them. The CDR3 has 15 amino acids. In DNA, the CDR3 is TGCGCCAGCACCCCGGGACACGAGACGAACACTGAAGCTTTCTTT. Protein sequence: CASTPGHETNTEAFF.

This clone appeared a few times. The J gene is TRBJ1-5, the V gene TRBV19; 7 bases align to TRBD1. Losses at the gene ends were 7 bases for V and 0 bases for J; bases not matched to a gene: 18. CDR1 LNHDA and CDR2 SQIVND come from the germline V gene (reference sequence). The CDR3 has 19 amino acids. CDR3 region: CASTNVRQGLTYSNQPQHF. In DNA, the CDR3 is TGTGCCAGTACGAACGTACGACAGGGCCTAACTTATAGCAATCAGCCCCAGCATTTT.

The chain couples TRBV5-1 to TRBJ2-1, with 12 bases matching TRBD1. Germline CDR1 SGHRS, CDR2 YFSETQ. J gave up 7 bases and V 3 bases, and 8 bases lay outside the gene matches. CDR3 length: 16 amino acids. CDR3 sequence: CASSSLAGQGANEQFF. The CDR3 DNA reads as TGCGCCAGCAGCTCCCTCGCGGGACAGGGGGCAAATGAGCAGTTCTTC.

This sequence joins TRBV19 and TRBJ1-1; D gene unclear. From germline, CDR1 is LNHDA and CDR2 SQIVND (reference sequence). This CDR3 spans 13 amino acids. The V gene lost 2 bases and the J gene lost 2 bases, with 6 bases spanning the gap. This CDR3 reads CASSISVNTEAFF. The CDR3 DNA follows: TGTGCCAGTAGTATATCTGTTAACACTGAAGCTTTCTTT.

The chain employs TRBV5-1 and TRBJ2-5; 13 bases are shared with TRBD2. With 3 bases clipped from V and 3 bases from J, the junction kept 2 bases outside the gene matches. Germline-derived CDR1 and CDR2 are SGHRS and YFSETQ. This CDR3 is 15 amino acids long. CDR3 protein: CASSSGLAGEETQYF. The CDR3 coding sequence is TGCGCCAGCAGCTCCGGACTAGCGGGGGAAGAGACCCAGTACTTC.

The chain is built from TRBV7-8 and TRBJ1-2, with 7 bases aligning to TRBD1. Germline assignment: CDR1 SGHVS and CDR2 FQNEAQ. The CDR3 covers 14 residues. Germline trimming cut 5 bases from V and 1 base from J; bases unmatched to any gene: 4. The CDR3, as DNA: TGTGCCAGCAGCACGGGACAGAATAACTATGGCTACACCTTC. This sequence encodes CASSTGQNNYGYTF.

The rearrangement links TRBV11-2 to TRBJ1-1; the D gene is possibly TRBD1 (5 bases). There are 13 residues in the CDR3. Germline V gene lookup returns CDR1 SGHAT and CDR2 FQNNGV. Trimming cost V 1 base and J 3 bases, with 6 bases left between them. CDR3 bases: TGTGCCAGCAGCTTAGCAGGGTACACTGAAGCTTTCTTT. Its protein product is CASSLAGYTEAFF. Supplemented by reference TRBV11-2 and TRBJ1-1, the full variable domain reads EAGVAQSPRYKIIEKRQSVAFWCNPISGHATLYWYQQILGQGPKLLIQFQNNGVVDDSQLPKDRFSAERLKGVDSTLKIQPAKLEDSAVYLCASSLAGYTEAFFGQGTRLTVV.

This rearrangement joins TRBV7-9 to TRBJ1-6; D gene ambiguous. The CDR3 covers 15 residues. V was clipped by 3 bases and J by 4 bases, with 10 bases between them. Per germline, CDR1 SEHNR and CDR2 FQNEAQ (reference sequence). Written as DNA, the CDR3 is TGTGCCAGCAGCTTCGGGGATGGGTATAATTCACCCCTCCACTTT. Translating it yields CASSFGDGYNSPLHF.

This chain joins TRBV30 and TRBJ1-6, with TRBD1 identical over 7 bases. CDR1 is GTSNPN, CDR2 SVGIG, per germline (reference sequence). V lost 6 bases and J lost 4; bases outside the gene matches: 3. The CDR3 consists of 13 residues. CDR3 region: CACTGEYNSPLHF. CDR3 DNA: TGTGCCTGTACAGGGGAGTATAATTCACCCCTCCACTTT.

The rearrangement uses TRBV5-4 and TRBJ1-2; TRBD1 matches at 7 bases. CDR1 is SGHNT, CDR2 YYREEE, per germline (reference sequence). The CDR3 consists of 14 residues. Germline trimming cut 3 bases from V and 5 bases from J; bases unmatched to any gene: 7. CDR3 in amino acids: CASSSGGTVYGYTF. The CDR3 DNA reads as TGTGCCAGCAGCTCGGGGGGGACAGTTTATGGCTACACCTTC.

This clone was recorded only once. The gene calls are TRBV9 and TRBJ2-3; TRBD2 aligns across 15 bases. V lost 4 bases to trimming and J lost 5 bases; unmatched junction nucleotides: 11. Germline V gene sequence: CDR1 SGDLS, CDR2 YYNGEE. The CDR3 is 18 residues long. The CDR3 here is CASSYPGLAGGSGDTQYF. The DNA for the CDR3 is TGTGCCAGCAGCTATCCGGGACTAGCGGGGGGATCGGGAGATACGCAGTATTTT.

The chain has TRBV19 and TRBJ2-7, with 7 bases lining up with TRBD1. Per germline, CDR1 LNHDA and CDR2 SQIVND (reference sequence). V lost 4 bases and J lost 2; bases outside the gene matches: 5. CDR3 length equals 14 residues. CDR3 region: CASSTGTAAYEQYF. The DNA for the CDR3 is TGTGCCAGTAGTACCGGGACAGCAGCCTACGAGCAGTACTTC. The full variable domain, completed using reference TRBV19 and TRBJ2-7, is DGGITQSPKYLFRKEGQNVTLSCEQNLNHDAMYWYRQDPGQGLRLIYYSQIVNDFQKGDIAEGYSVSREKKESFPLTVTSAQKNPTAFYLCASSTGTAAYEQYFGPGTRLTVT.

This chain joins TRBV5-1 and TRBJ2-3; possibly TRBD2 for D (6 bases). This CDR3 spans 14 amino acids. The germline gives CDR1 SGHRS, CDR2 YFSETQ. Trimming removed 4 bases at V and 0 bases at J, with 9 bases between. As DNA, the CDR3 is TGCGCCAGCAGCGAGGGACTGAGCACAGATACGCAGTATTTT. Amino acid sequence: CASSEGLSTDTQYF. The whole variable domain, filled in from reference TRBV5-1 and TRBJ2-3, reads KAGVTQTPRYLIKTRGQQVTLSCSPISGHRSVSWYQQTPGQGLQFLFEYFSETQRNKGNFPGRFSGRQFSNSRSEMNVSTLELGDSALYLCASSEGLSTDTQYFGPGTRLTVL.

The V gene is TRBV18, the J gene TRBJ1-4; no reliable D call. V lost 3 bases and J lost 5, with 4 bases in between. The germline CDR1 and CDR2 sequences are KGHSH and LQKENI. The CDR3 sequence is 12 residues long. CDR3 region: CASSPSNEKLFF. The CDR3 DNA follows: TGTGCCAGCTCACCTTCGAATGAAAAACTGTTTTTT.

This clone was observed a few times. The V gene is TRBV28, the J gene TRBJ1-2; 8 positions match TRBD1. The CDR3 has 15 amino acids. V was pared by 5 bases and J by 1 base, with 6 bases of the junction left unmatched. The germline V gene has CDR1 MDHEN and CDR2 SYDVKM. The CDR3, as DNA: TGTGCCAGCAGTCCAAGGGACAGGTATAACTATGGCTACACCTTC. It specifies CASSPRDRYNYGYTF.

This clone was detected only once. CDR3 sequence (DNA): TGTGCCACCAGTGATTCCATTAGCGGTCCCCCCGGGGAGCTGTTTTTT. It specifies CATSDSISGPPGELFF. The chain employs TRBV24-1 and TRBJ2-2, with TRBD2 as a possible D gene (6 bases). V lost 2 bases to trimming and J lost 6 bases, with 15 bases between them. There are 16 residues in the CDR3. Germline CDR1 reads KGHDR; CDR2 reads SFDVKD.

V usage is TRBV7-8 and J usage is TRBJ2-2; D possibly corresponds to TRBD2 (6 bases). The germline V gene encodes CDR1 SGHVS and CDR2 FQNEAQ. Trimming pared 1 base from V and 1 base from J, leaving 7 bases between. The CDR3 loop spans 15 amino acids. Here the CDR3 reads CASSLVSGNTGELFF. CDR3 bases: TGTGCCAGCAGCTTAGTTAGCGGGAACACCGGGGAGCTGTTTTTT.

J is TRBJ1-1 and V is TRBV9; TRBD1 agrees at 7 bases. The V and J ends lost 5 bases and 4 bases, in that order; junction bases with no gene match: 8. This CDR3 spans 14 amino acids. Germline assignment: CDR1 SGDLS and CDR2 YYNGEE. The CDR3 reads CASSKGGRGTEAFF. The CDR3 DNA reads TGTGCCAGCAGTAAAGGGGGCAGGGGCACTGAAGCTTTCTTT. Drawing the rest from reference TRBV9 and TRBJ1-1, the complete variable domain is DSGVTQTPKHLITATGQRVTLRCSPRSGDLSVYWYQQSLDQGLQFLIQYYNGEERAKGNILERFSAQQFPDLHSELNLSSLELGDSALYFCASSKGGRGTEAFFGQGTRLTVV.

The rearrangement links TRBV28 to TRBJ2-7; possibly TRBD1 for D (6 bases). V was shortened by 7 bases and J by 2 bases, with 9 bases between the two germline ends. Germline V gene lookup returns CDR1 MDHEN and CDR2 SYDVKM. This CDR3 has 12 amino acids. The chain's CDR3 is CASNTGTYEQYF. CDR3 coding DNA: TGTGCCAGCAATACAGGGACCTACGAGCAGTACTTC.

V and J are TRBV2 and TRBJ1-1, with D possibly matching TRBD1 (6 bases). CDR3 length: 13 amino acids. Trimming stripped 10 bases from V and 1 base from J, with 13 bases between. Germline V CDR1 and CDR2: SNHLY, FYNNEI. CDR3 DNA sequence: TGTGCCAATAACAGGGAAAAGAACACTGAAGCTTTCTTT. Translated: CANNREKNTEAFF.